The rows below give T cell receptor beta chains drawn from one sample of a study of T-cell memory formation after mild COVID-19. TCRdb reprocessed the 5' RACE reads with MiXCR, giving one entry per CDR3 protein. The sample consists of roughly 350,000 distinct CDR3 sequences, roughly 21% of them appearing once. The sequencing sample was made of PBMCs or a T cell subset sorted from them (not recorded which). The source of these receptors is an adult woman who had mild COVID-19 (a few samples of this study predate the infection). Cell type and time point are not known. The CDR3 runs from the conserved cysteine through the conserved F or W. A D gene is named only where the DNA matches it firmly. Rows may omit the clone size; those that give it use once, few, many or a size class.

j_call v_call clone_size d_call cdr3_nt cdr3_aa
TRBJ1-1 TRBV12-3/TRBV12-4 NA NA TGTGCCAGCAGCTGGAACACAGGGAGGCTGAGTGAAGCTTTCTTT CASSWNTGRLSEAFF
TRBJ1-2 TRBV12-3/TRBV12-4 few NA TGTGCCAGCAGTTTAGGCCGAGATGGCTACACCTTC CASSLGRDGYTF
TRBJ2-1 TRBV18 many TRBD1 TGTGCCAGCTCGTCCGGGACAGGGGGCACAGGGGTCTTC CASSSGTGGTGVF
TRBJ2-1 TRBV3-1 NA NA TGTGCCAGCAAGGGGGAATTAGGGCAGTTCTTC CASKGELGQFF
TRBJ2-3 TRBV12-3/TRBV12-4 few TRBD2 TGTGCCAGCAGATTAGCGGGAAGTAGCACAGATACGCAGTATTTT CASRLAGSSTDTQYF
TRBJ1-6 TRBV15 NA TRBD1 TGTGCCACCAGCAGGGGGGGACAGGGTGAAGGACCCCTCCACTTT CATSRGGQGEGPLHF
TRBJ2-7 TRBV2 NA TRBD1 TGTGCCAGCACAGGGGGCCTGGGAGAGCAGTACTTC CASTGGLGEQYF
TRBJ2-4 TRBV12-3/TRBV12-4 NA TRBD2 TGTGCCAGCAGCCGAAACGGACTAGCGGGAGATATTCTAGCCAAAAACATTCAGTACTTC CASSRNGLAGDILAKNIQYF
TRBJ1-6 TRBV29-1 NA TRBD1 TGCAGCGTTGCCCCAGGGGGGGTTGATTCACCCCTCCACTTT CSVAPGGVDSPLHF
TRBJ2-3 TRBV7-2 many NA TGTGCCAGCAGCTTAGTTCGGGATACGCAGTATTTT CASSLVRDTQYF
TRBJ1-5 TRBV20-1 few TRBD1 TGCAGTGCTAGCCGGGGACAGGCTAGCAATCAGCCCCAGCATTTT CSASRGQASNQPQHF
TRBJ2-2 TRBV6-5 few NA TGTGCCAGCAGCCCCGATCGGGGGGAGCTGTTTTTT CASSPDRGELFF
TRBJ1-2 TRBV10-3 few TRBD1 TGTGCCATCAGTGCCCGGGACAGGGATGGCTACACCTTC CAISARDRDGYTF
TRBJ2-1 TRBV15 NA TRBD2 TGTGCCACCAGCATTCGACTAGCGGGAGAATTTGAGCAGTTCTTC CATSIRLAGEFEQFF
TRBJ1-2 TRBV29-1 NA TRBD1 TGCAGCGTTCACGGACAGGGGAACTATGGCTACACCTTC CSVHGQGNYGYTF
TRBJ2-5 TRBV5-1 NA TRBD1 TGCGCCAGCAGCTTGGGAAACAGGGGGCGCGGAGAGACCCAGTACTTC CASSLGNRGRGETQYF
TRBJ1-2 TRBV6-2/TRBV6-3 NA NA TGTGCCAGCAGTTACCCGAGGAGAGGAGCTAACTATGGCTACACCTTC CASSYPRRGANYGYTF
TRBJ2-3 TRBV5-1 NA TRBD2 TGCGCCAGCAGCCGGGGACTAGCGGGAGAGGTAGATACGCAGTATTTT CASSRGLAGEVDTQYF
TRBJ2-7 TRBV7-2 few NA TGTGCCAGCAGCTTGGAGGGACACCAAACCTCCTACGAGCAGTACTTC CASSLEGHQTSYEQYF
TRBJ1-1 TRBV6-5 few NA TGTGCCAGCAGACAAAAGGTCGCCCCTAACACTGAAGCTTTCTTT CASRQKVAPNTEAFF
TRBJ2-3 TRBV7-9 NA TRBD1 TGTGCCAGCAGCTTAGGGCTGCGGACAGGGGGATTGACAGATACGCAGTATTTT CASSLGLRTGGLTDTQYF
TRBJ1-6 TRBV20-1 many TRBD1 TGCAGTGTGATGCCGGGGACAGTATATTCACCCCTCCACTTT CSVMPGTVYSPLHF
TRBJ1-1 TRBV12-3/TRBV12-4 few NA TGTGCCAGCAGGTGGCCGGGGTACACTGAAGCTTTCTTT CASRWPGYTEAFF
TRBJ2-2 TRBV12-3/TRBV12-4 NA TRBD2 TGTGCCAGCAGTCGGGCGACTAGCGGGGCAAACACCGGGGAGCTGTTTTTT CASSRATSGANTGELFF
TRBJ2-5 TRBV4-1 NA TRBD2 TGCGCCAGCAGCCGGAGGTTAGGGACTAGTTTGGAGACCCAGTACTTC CASSRRLGTSLETQYF
TRBJ2-7 TRBV7-2 NA NA TGTGCCAGCAGCCCTCAGGGAATTGACGAGCAGTACTTC CASSPQGIDEQYF
TRBJ2-6 TRBV25-1 few NA TGTGCCAGCAGTAAAGTAGGCTCTGGGGCCAACGTCCTGACTTTC CASSKVGSGANVLTF
TRBJ2-3 TRBV2 few NA TGTGCCAGCAGTTCGCAGGGCATCGCGACAGATACGCAGTATTTT CASSSQGIATDTQYF
TRBJ2-1 TRBV5-1 few TRBD1 TGCGCCAGCAGCTGGACAGGGGGCGGTTTGAATGAGCAGTTCTTC CASSWTGGGLNEQFF
TRBJ2-3 TRBV14 NA NA TGTGCCAGCAGCCACTACCTCTCTAGCACAGATACGCAGTATTTT CASSHYLSSTDTQYF
TRBJ2-1 TRBV11-3 once TRBD1 TGTGCCAGCAGCTCAGGGGACAGGGTAGGTAATGAGCAGTTCTTC CASSSGDRVGNEQFF
TRBJ1-1 TRBV2 few TRBD1 TGTGCCAGCAGGCGACAGGGGAACACTGAAGCTTTCTTT CASRRQGNTEAFF
TRBJ2-1 TRBV4-2 NA NA TGTGCCAGCAGCCAAGATCGGAAAGGGAGGCAGTTCTTC CASSQDRKGRQFF
TRBJ2-1 TRBV5-1 few NA TGCTCCAGCAGCTTGGGAGGCGGGGCGACGAATGAGCAGTTCTTC CSSSLGGGATNEQFF
TRBJ2-7 TRBV7-2 NA TRBD1 TGTGCCAGCAGCCCGCGGGACAGGGGAGCCTACGAGCAGTACTTC CASSPRDRGAYEQYF
TRBJ2-1 TRBV5-1 NA NA TGCGCCAGCAGCTTGGTCGGGTGGCAGGGTGAGCAGTTCTTC CASSLVGWQGEQFF
TRBJ1-5 TRBV6-1 few NA TGTGCCAGCAGTGAAGCGGGAGGGGACTATCAGCCCCAGCATTTT CASSEAGGDYQPQHF
TRBJ1-1 TRBV5-1 NA TRBD1 TGCGCCAGCAGCTCGGACAGGAGAGGGACTGAAGCTTTCTTT CASSSDRRGTEAFF
TRBJ2-3 TRBV5-1 few NA TGCGCCAGCAGCTTGTGGGGGAACACAGATACGCAGTATTTT CASSLWGNTDTQYF
TRBJ2-1 TRBV7-9 NA TRBD2 TGTGCCAGCAGCTTAGGGGCAGCGGGAGGTGTCGATGAGCAGTTCTTC CASSLGAAGGVDEQFF
TRBJ2-5 TRBV12-3/TRBV12-4 many NA TGTGCCAGCAGTTTAGGACGAGGGGACCAGTCAGTACAAGAGACCCAGTACTTC CASSLGRGDQSVQETQYF
TRBJ2-3 TRBV7-2 few TRBD1 TGTGCCAGCAGCCCAGCCGGGACAGTAATCACAGATACGCAGTATTTT CASSPAGTVITDTQYF
TRBJ2-1 TRBV20-1 NA TRBD1 TGCAGTGCGCTTACAGGGGGCGCCTACAATGAGCAGTTCTTC CSALTGGAYNEQFF
TRBJ2-1 TRBV15 once NA TGTGCCATCGAATTCGGCAGGGGCAATGAGCAGTTCTTC CAIEFGRGNEQFF
TRBJ2-7 TRBV27 few TRBD2 TGTGCCAGCAGTTTATCGGGGAGACTAGCGGGAGTCTACGAGCAGTACTTC CASSLSGRLAGVYEQYF
TRBJ2-7 TRBV10-3 NA NA TGTGCCATCAGTGAGTCGGGACCGCCCGCCTACGAGCAGTACTTC CAISESGPPAYEQYF
TRBJ2-3 TRBV25-1 few NA TGTGCCAGCAGTTCTCCGGGCGATAGCTTGTTGACAGATACGCAGTATTTT CASSSPGDSLLTDTQYF
TRBJ2-7 TRBV12-3/TRBV12-4 NA NA TGTGCCAGCAGCCAGGCTGGGGGGATCTCCTACGAGCAGTACTTC CASSQAGGISYEQYF
TRBJ2-3 TRBV7-2 NA TRBD1 TGTGCCAGCAGCTTAGGTACAGGGGGAGATACGCAGTATTTT CASSLGTGGDTQYF
TRBJ2-1 TRBV27 few TRBD1 TGTGCCAGCAGTACCACTCACCTGGACAGGGAATCCTACAATGAGCAGTTCTTC CASSTTHLDRESYNEQFF
TRBJ2-1 TRBV9 NA TRBD2 TGTGCCAGCACTGCAGCGGGGGAATCCTACAATGAGCAGTTCTTC CASTAAGESYNEQFF
TRBJ2-5 TRBV12-3/TRBV12-4 NA TRBD2 TGTGCCAGCAGTTTGCTTCGCGGGGGACGTCAAGAGACCCAGTACTTC CASSLLRGGRQETQYF
TRBJ1-2 TRBV7-2 NA TRBD1 TGTGCCAGCAGCTTAGGAGGGGGCCTCTATGGCTACACCTTC CASSLGGGLYGYTF
TRBJ2-7 TRBV5-6 NA NA TGTGCCAGCAGCTTGGGGTTCCGGGGGATGGTTGACGAGCAGTACTTC CASSLGFRGMVDEQYF
TRBJ2-3 TRBV12-3/TRBV12-4 NA NA TGTGCCAGCAGTTTTAGGAGGGGGGCCACAGATACGCAGTATTTT CASSFRRGATDTQYF
TRBJ2-7 TRBV15 NA TRBD2 TGTGCCACCAGCGGAAGACTAGCGGTTAACTACTACGAGCAGTACTTC CATSGRLAVNYYEQYF
TRBJ2-2 TRBV6-1 few NA TGTGCCAGCAGTCCTAGTGAGGCCGGGGAGCTGTTTTTT CASSPSEAGELFF